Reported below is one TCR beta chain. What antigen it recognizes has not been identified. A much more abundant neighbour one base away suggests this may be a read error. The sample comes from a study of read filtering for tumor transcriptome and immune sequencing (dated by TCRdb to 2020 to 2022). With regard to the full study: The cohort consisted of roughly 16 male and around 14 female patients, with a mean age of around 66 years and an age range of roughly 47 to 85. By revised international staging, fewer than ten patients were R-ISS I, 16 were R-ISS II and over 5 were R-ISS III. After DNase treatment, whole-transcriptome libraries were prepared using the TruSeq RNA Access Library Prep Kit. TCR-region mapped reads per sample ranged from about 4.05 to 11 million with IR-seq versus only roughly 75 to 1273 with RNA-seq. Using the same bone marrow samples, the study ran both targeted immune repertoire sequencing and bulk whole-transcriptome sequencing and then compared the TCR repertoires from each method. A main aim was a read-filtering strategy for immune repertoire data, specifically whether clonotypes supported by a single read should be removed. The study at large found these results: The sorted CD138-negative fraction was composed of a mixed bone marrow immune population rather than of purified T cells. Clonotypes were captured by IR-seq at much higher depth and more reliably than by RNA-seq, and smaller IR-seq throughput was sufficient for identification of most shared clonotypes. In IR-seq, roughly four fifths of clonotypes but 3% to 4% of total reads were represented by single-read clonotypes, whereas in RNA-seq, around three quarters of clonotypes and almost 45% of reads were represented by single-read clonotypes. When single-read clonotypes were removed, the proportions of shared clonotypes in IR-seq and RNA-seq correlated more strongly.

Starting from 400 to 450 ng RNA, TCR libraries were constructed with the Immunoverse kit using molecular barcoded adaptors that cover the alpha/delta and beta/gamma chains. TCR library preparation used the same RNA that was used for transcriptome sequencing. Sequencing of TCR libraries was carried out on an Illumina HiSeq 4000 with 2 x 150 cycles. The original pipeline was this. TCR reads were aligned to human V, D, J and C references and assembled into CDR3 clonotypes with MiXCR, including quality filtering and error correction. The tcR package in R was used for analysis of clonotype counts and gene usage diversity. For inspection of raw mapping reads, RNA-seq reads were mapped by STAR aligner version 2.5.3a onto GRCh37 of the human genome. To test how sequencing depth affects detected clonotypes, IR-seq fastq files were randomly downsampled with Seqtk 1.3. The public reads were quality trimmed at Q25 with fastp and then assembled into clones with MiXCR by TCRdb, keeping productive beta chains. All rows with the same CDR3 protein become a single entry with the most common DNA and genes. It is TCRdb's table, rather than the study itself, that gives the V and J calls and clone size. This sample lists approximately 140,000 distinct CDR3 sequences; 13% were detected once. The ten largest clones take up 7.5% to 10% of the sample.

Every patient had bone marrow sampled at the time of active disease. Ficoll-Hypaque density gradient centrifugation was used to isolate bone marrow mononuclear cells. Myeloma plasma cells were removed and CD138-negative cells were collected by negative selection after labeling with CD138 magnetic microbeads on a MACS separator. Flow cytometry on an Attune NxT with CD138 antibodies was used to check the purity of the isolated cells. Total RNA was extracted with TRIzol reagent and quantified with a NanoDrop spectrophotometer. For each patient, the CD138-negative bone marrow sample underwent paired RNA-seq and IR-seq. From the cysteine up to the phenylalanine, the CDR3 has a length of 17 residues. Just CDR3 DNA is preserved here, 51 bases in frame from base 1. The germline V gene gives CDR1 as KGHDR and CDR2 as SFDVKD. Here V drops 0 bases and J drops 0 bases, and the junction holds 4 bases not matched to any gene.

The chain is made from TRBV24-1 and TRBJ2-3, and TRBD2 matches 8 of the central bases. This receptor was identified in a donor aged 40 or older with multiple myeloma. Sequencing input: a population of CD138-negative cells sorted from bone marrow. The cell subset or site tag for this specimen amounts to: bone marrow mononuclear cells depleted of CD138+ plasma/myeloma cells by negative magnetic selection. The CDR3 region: CATSDLRTSRSTDTQYF. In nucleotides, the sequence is TGTGCCACCAGTGATTTGCGGACTAGCCGGAGCACAGATACGCAGTATTTT.